This TCR beta chain was observed in a study of T cell clonotyping in hematopoietic cell transplantation. Study-wide points: Few recipient clonotypes overlapped donors; over 95% were de novo at given depth. Higher Inverse Simpson Index values in graft donor and pretransplant recipient predicted broader posttransplant TCR diversity. Recipient TCR diversity dropped after transplant; expanded clonotypes rose from day 30 to 180.

V lost 6 bases and J lost 3, with 14 bases in between. Germline V gives CDR1 MNHEY, CDR2 SVGAGI. The CDR3 has 15 residues. Concerning this clone: No antigen is known for it.

Recipients were bled about 28 days pretransplant and at posttransplant days 30, 100, 180. Libraries were prepared by immunoSEQ multiplex PCR; TCRdb keeps only in-frame clonotypes and omits some of them. The data hold about 5,700 clones, with approximately 90% observed a single time. V and J are TRBV6-5 and TRBJ1-4; tentative D call: TRBD1 (5 bases). The sequence was collected from a female patient aged 45-60 years who had an allogeneic stem cell transplant from an unrelated donor, so T cells may come from the graft donor. Some clones in this sample may be carry-over from other donors' samples. This material consisted of peripheral blood mononuclear cells, taken 100 days after allogeneic stem cell transplant. The CDR3 region has the DNA TGTGCCAGCAGCCTGGGGGTCTTGCCTAATGAAAAACTGTTTTTT. Protein product: CASSLGVLPNEKLFF.